What follows are 3 T cell receptor beta chains derived from one specimen sequenced in a study of early stage breast cancer tumors. Assay used: immunoSEQ multiplex PCR; TCRdb lists only in-frame clones, some missing. Here the sample spans approximately 10,000 clones, about two thirds being singletons. The specimen was breast tumor tissue. These receptors originate from a person in their 40s with breast cancer.

V and J are TRBV9 and TRBJ1-3; D is possibly TRBD1 (5 bases). Germline V lookup: CDR1 SGDLS, CDR2 YYNGEE. The ends were cut back, 4 bases at V and 4 bases at J, with 21 bases in the middle. The CDR3 sequence is 17 residues long. CDR3 coding DNA: TGTGCCAGCAGCTCCGAGGGCAGGGCGGTAGGAGGAAACACCATATATTTT. Amino acids: CASSSEGRAVGGNTIYF.

The genes are TRBV7-8 and TRBJ1-1, with D possibly being TRBD1 (5 bases). This CDR3 spans 15 amino acids. V shed 1 base and J shed 2 bases, with 11 bases lying between them. Germline values: CDR1 SGHVS, CDR2 FQNEAQ. The CDR3 DNA sequence: TGTGCCAGCAGCTTAGGTTCAGGGATAAACACTGAAGCTTTCTTT. This translates into CASSLGSGINTEAFF.

The CDR3 loop reads CASSPPRTGSYEQYF. The CDR3 bases are TGTGCCAGCAGCCCTCCAAGGACAGGGTCCTACGAGCAGTACTTC. The V and J genes are TRBV7-9 and TRBJ2-7; TRBD1 matches 8 bases. Trimming at V came to 5 bases and at J to 1 base, leaving 7 bases not matched to a gene. Germline values: CDR1 SEHNR, CDR2 FQNEAQ (reference sequence). The CDR3 length is 15 residues.